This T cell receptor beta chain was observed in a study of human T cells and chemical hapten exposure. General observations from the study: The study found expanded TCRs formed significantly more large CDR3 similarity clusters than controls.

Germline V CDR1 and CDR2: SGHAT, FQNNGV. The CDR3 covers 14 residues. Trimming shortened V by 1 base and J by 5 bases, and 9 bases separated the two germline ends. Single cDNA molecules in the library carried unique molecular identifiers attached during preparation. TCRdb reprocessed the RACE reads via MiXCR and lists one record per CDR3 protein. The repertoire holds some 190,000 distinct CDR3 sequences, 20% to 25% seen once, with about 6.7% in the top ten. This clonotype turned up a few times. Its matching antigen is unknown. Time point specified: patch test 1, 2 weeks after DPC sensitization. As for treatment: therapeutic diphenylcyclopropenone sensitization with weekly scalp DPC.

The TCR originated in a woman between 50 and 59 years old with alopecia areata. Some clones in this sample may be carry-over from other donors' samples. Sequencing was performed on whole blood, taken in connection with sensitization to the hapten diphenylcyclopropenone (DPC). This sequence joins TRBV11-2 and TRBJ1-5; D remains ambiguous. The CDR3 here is CASSLGGSDQPQHF. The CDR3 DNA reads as TGTGCCAGCAGCTTAGGAGGGTCGGATCAGCCCCAGCATTTT.